These T cell receptor beta chains were read from a single sample in a study of T cell changes during pregnancy in multiple sclerosis. Produced via immunoSEQ multiplex PCR; TCRdb's table is partial and in-frame only. The table has roughly 28,000 clones, 90% to 95% seen once; the top ten hold under 8%. The sample here was CD8+ T cells from peripheral blood mononuclear cells, taken before pregnancy. These receptors were obtained from a female donor with multiple sclerosis, enrolled in a pregnancy study. Both conserved end residues are part of each CDR3. A D gene is named only where the DNA matches it firmly. Size values are once, few and many counts, or a class for expanded clones, and some rows have none.

size,V,J,D,DNA,CDR3
.,TRBV4-2,TRBJ2-1,.,TGTGCCAGCAGCCCGCTAGCCGGGACTTCACCTTACAATGAGCAGTTCTTC,CASSPLAGTSPYNEQFF
.,TRBV28,TRBJ2-2,TRBD1,TGTGCCAGCAGTTCATCCTCCCGGGACAGGGGTGTCGGTACCGGGGAGCTGTTTTTT,CASSSSSRDRGVGTGELFF
.,TRBV27,TRBJ2-7,TRBD1,TGTGCCAGCAGTCCGGACAGGGGGCTCTCCTACGAGCAGTACTTC,CASSPDRGLSYEQYF
.,TRBV6-5,TRBJ2-5,TRBD1,TGTGCCAGCAGTGGAGGACAGGGCGCACAAGAGACCCAGTACTTC,CASSGGQGAQETQYF
.,TRBV19,TRBJ1-5,.,TGTGCCAGTAGTATAGGGTCGGGAAAGAATCAGCCCCAGCATTTT,CASSIGSGKNQPQHF
.,TRBV6-6,TRBJ2-7,TRBD1,TGTGCCAGCAGCCGGCCGGGACAGGGGGCGTACGAGCAGTACTTC,CASSRPGQGAYEQYF
.,TRBV19,TRBJ2-1,TRBD2,TGTGCCAGTAGTATTACTAGCGGGAGGGCCTCGTACAATGAGCAGTTCTTC,CASSITSGRASYNEQFF
.,TRBV7-9,TRBJ1-2,.,TGTGCCAGCAGCTTAGTTGGGCAGGCCTATGGCTACACCTTC,CASSLVGQAYGYTF
once,TRBV6-4,TRBJ1-1,TRBD1,TGTGCCAGCAGTTTCCGGGACAGGGGGCTTCCAGTGATTGGGGCTGAAGCTTTCTTT,CASSFRDRGLPVIGAEAFF
.,TRBV7-9,TRBJ1-1,.,TGTGCCAGCAGCTTAAGCTTGACAGGACTTCGTGAAGCTTTCTTT,CASSLSLTGLREAFF
.,TRBV5-1,TRBJ2-7,TRBD2,TGCGCCAGCAGCTTAGCGGGAGGCACCTACGAGCAGTACTTC,CASSLAGGTYEQYF
.,TRBV10-3,TRBJ1-1,.,TGTGCCATCAGTGAGTCCCCAGGCAGGGGTGACACTGAAGCTTTCTTT,CAISESPGRGDTEAFF
once,TRBV6-5,TRBJ2-7,.,TGTGCCAGCGGACAGCTCCCCTACGAGCAGTACTTC,CASGQLPYEQYF
.,TRBV5-6,TRBJ2-5,TRBD1,TGTGCCAGCAGCCAATCGGGACAGGGAGAGACCCAGTACTTC,CASSQSGQGETQYF
.,TRBV25-1,TRBJ2-3,TRBD1,TGTGCCAGCAGTGAAACCCGAACAGGGGGAGCAGATACGCAGTATTTT,CASSETRTGGADTQYF
.,TRBV6-1,TRBJ2-2,.,TGTGCCAGCAGTCAGTGGCGGGGGGAGCTGTTTTTT,CASSQWRGELFF
.,TRBV19,TRBJ2-2,.,TGTGCCAGTAGTATAGCTTACGGGAACACCGGGGAGCTGTTTTTT,CASSIAYGNTGELFF
.,TRBV7-9,TRBJ2-7,.,TGTGCCAGCAGCTTCCCCTTAGGAACAGGCACTCTCTTTCCCTACGAGCAGTACTTC,CASSFPLGTGTLFPYEQYF
once,TRBV28,TRBJ2-7,TRBD2,TGTGCCAGCAGTTTCCCCAAAGCGGGAGGTTCCTACGAGCAGTACTTC,CASSFPKAGGSYEQYF
.,TRBV25-1,TRBJ1-1,.,TGTGCCAGCAGTGAACAGGGTCTGGGCACTGAAGCTTTCTTT,CASSEQGLGTEAFF
.,TRBV15,TRBJ2-7,TRBD2,TGTGCCACCAGCAGGGGAGTAGCTAGCGGGCCGAGCGAGCAGTACTTC,CATSRGVASGPSEQYF
.,TRBV9,TRBJ2-1,.,TGTGCCAGCAGCGTAGCTCCTCTGACTTCTTACAACTACAATGAGCAGTTCTTC,CASSVAPLTSYNYNEQFF
.,TRBV5-1,TRBJ2-6,TRBD1,TGCGCCAGCAGCTTAACGGACAGGGACTCTGGGGCCAACGTCCTGACTTTC,CASSLTDRDSGANVLTF
.,TRBV30,TRBJ2-7,TRBD2,TGTGCCTGGAGTGTCAGGACTAGCGGACCTGACGACTACGAGCAGTACTTC,CAWSVRTSGPDDYEQYF
.,TRBV14,TRBJ2-1,.,TGTGCCAGCAGCCAGAGTAGGAGCTCCTACAATGAGCAGTTCTTC,CASSQSRSSYNEQFF
once,TRBV6-4,TRBJ2-3,TRBD2,TGTGCCAGCAGTGTAGGACTAGCGGGAGATACGCAGTATTTT,CASSVGLAGDTQYF